This T cell receptor beta chain was captured by sequencing in a study of response to subunit inactivated influenza vaccine (dated by TCRdb to 2016 to 2018). General notes on the study: Deep quantitative profiling of the T cell receptor repertoire was used in the study to follow responses to a trivalent subunit inactivated influenza vaccine. General findings and caveats noted by the study authors: According to the authors, only a limited number of new T cells may be recruited by each seasonal influenza vaccination.

At the junction V is shortened by 4 bases and J by 1 base, with 14 bases in between. The germline V gene provides CDR1 KGHDR and CDR2 SFDVKD. Inclusive of the bounding cysteine and phenylalanine, the CDR3 is 16 residues long. The kept DNA is CDR3 alone, 48 bases in frame from the first base. This clonotype has a handful of counts. No cognate antigen has been identified for it. No much larger clonotype is one base removed from it; base qualities were not supplied. Libraries were built with RT-PCR. Sequencing instrument: Illumina HiSeq 2500. TCRdb cleaned the public reads at Q25 with fastp, built clones with MiXCR and kept in-frame beta chains. Rows merge per CDR3 protein into single entries with the most common DNA and genes. Within this sample are roughly 500,000 distinct CDR3 sequences, with less than 25% of them counted one time only. The ten top clones hold 2.5% to 3.5% of the sample. A further study also used this sample, focusing on T cells expressing NK-cell markers. As noted in the second study: The TCR beta cDNA libraries were made using 5'RACE template switching, a step that added both a universal primer site and unique molecular identifiers. Three sorted T-cell subsets (CD3+CD56+NKG2C+, CD3+CD56+NKG2C- and CD3+CD56-NKG2C+) from eight donors had their TCR beta-chain repertoires profiled. Seven of the eight sequenced donors were HCMV-seropositive and one was HCMV-seronegative. In several experiments an anti-gammadeltaTCR antibody was added to restrict sorting to alphabetaTCR-expressing T cells. In roughly 6 donors, the dominant CD3+CD56+NKG2C+ clonotypes were among the top 10 CD8+ clonotypes and accounted for about 1.0-7.5% of CD8+ T cells. Those dominant clonotypes were again the most abundant among CD3+CD56-NKG2C+ cells in a handful of donors, at about 28.3-60.1%. Whether the expanded NKG2C-expressing T cell clones were specific for HCMV antigens was left unclear. The study sequenced eight donors, all healthy volunteers chosen at random: three men and five women. HCMV-specific IgG was detected in serum with a commercial ELISA kit to determine HCMV serostatus. Peripheral blood mononuclear cells were isolated from blood by Ficoll density gradient centrifugation. Using Miltenyi isolation kits, CD4+ and CD8+ T cells were isolated from PBMC through magnetic immunoseparation. Priming for cDNA synthesis came from the TCR beta constant segment, and two successive PCR amplification steps followed. Illumina HiSeq 2000/2500, MiSeq or NextSeq was used to sequence libraries as 2 x 150 bp reads. Reads were demultiplexed and grouped by UMI with MIGEC, and clonotypes were assembled and quantified with MiTCR. To exclude erroneous sequences, only TCR cDNA sequences supported by at least two reads were retained. The tcR package was used for downstream repertoire analysis, with clonotypes matched between fractions based on CDR3 nucleotide sequence plus V segment. VDJmatch was used to annotate antigen specificity against VDJdb, with one amino acid substitution in CDR3 permitted.

Sequencing used CD4+ T cells sorted from PBMCs, obtained approximately 12 days after vaccination. The source of this sequence is a man aged 50 or older who received an inactivated influenza vaccine. Donor details come from another sample of the same person, matched by shared clones. The chain is made from TRBV24-1 and TRBJ2-3, with TRBD1 as a weak D call on 6 bases. The encoded CDR3 is CATSEGAERGTDTQYF. The bases are TGTGCCACCAGTGAGGGGGCGGAGAGGGGCACAGATACGCAGTATTTT.